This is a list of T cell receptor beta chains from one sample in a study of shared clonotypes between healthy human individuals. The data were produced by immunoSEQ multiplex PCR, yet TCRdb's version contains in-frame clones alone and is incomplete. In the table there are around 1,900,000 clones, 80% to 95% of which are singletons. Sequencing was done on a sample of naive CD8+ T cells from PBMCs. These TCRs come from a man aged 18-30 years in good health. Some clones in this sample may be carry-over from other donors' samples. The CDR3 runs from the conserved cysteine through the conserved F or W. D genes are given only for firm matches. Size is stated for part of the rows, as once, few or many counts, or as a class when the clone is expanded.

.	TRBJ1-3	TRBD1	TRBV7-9	TGTGCCAGCAGCTATATCACAGGGGATGGGGCTGGAAACACCATATATTTT	CASSYITGDGAGNTIYF
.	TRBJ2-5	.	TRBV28	TGTGCCAGCAGTTTAGTAACAGGTCAAGAGACCCAGTACTTC	CASSLVTGQETQYF
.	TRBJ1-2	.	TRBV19	TGTGCCAGTAGTAAGAGTGCTAACTATGGCTACACCTTC	CASSKSANYGYTF
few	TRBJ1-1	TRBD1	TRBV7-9	TGTGCCAGCAGCACAACCCCTACAGGGGCCCTGAACACTGAAGCTTTCTTT	CASSTTPTGALNTEAFF
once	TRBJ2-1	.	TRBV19	TGTGCCAGTGCTACACCGGGTAATGAGCAGTTCTTC	CASATPGNEQFF
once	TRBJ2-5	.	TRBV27	TGTGCCAGCAGTTTAATTGGGTCCGTGATTTTGTCCCAGTACTTC	CASSLIGSVILSQYF
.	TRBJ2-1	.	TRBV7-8	TGTGCCAGCAGCTTAGCGCGGTCGGATGAGCAGTTCTTC	CASSLARSDEQFF
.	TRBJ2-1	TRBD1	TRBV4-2	TGTGCCAGCAGCCAAGGGACAGGGTGGGAGTACAATGAGCAGTTCTTC	CASSQGTGWEYNEQFF
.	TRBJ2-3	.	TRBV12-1	TGTGCCAGCAGCCCCTGCACAGATACGCAGTATTTT	CASSPCTDTQYF
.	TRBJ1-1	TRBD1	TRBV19	TGTGCCAGTACCGATGGACAGGGTGCCGCTGAAGCTTTCTTT	CASTDGQGAAEAFF
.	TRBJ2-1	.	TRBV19	TGTGCCAGTAGTATAACGGATAGCTCCTACAATGAGCAGTTCTTC	CASSITDSSYNEQFF
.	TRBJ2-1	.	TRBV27	TGTGCCAGCAGTTTAAGCGGGCCCGCCTACAATGAGCAGTTCTTC	CASSLSGPAYNEQFF
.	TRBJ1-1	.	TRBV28	TGTGCCAGCAGTTTAGGGCAGGGTTTAGCCACTGAAGCTTTCTTT	CASSLGQGLATEAFF
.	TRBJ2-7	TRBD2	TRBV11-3	TGTGCCAGCAGCCCCGGGGCCGGGGGGGTCGAGCAGTACTTC	CASSPGAGGVEQYF
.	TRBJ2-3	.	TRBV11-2	TGTGCCAGCAGCGAAACGGAGCCAAGCGGCACAGATACGCAGTATTTT	CASSETEPSGTDTQYF
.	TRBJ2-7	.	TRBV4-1	TGCGCCAGCAGCCAAGATAATGGATACGAGCAGTACTTC	CASSQDNGYEQYF
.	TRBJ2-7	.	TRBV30	TGTGCCTGGAGTGTATCCCCCTACGAGCAGTACTTC	CAWSVSPYEQYF
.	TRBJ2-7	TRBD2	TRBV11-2	TGTGCCAGCAGCTCCTGGACTAGCGGATACGAGCAGTACTTC	CASSSWTSGYEQYF
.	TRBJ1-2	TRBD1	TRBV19	TGTGCCAGTAGTATAGCCCCACAGGGGATAGATGGCTACACCTTC	CASSIAPQGIDGYTF
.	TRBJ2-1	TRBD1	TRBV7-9	TGTGCCAGCAGCTCTAGACAGGGGGCCATCTCCTACAATGAGCAGTTCTTC	CASSSRQGAISYNEQFF
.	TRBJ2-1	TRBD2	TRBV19	TGTGCCAGTAGTACTCATAGCGGGAGGGGGGACAATGAGCAGTTCTTC	CASSTHSGRGDNEQFF
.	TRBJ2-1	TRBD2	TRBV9	TGTGCCAGCAGCGTAGGGGTAGCGGGAGAGGGTGAGCAGTTCTTC	CASSVGVAGEGEQFF
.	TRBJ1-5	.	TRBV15	TGTGCCACCAGCAGAGGCCCAGGAGGTAGCAATCAGCCCCAGCATTTT	CATSRGPGGSNQPQHF
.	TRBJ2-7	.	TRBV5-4	TGTGCCAGCAGTCCACATGGCTACGAGCAGTACTTC	CASSPHGYEQYF
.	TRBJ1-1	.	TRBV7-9	TGTGCCAGCAGCTTAGTTAGGAACACTGAAGCTTTCTTT	CASSLVRNTEAFF
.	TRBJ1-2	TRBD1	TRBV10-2	TGCGCCAGCAGTGAGCAGGGGGTCCTTTACTATGGCTACACCTTC	CASSEQGVLYYGYTF
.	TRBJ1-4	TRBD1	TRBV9	TGTGCCAGCAGCGGACAGGGGGCGAACGAAAAACTGTTTTTT	CASSGQGANEKLFF
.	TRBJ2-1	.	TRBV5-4	TGTGCCAGCAGCTTACCCGTGGGGGCGGGAGTCTACAATGAGCAGTTCTTC	CASSLPVGAGVYNEQFF
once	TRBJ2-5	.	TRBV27	TGTGCCAGCAGAGCTGCGCAAGAGACCCAGTACTTC	CASRAAQETQYF
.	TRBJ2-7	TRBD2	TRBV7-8	TGTGCCAGCAGCTTCCCCCCCTGGCGGGGAGGGTCCTACGAGCAGTACTTC	CASSFPPWRGGSYEQYF
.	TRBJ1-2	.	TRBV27	TGTGCCAGCAGCCGTTTTCCACCGACAGAGGACTATGGCTACACCTTC	CASSRFPPTEDYGYTF
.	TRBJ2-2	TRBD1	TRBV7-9	TGTGCCAGCAGCTTTCTAACACAGGGGGCGATTCGGACCGGGGAGCTGTTTTTT	CASSFLTQGAIRTGELFF
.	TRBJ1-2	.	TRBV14	TGTGCCAGCAGCCAAGCTGAGGGGCGCGGCTATGGCTACACCTTC	CASSQAEGRGYGYTF
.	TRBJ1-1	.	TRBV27	TGTGCCAGCAGTCCCCCGACAAGGAACACTGAAGCTTTCTTT	CASSPPTRNTEAFF
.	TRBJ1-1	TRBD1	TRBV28	TGTGCCAGCAGTTTACAGGGGGATACTGAAGCTTTCTTT	CASSLQGDTEAFF
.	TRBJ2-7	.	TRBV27	TGTGCCAGCAGGGACGGGAATACAGACGAGCAGTACTTC	CASRDGNTDEQYF
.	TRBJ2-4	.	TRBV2	TGTGCCAGCAGTCGAGGGGGACTCGCCAAAAACATTCAGTACTTC	CASSRGGLAKNIQYF
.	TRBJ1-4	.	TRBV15	TGTGCCACCAACGAGGGCGGTGGAGGAAAAAATGAAAAACTGTTTTTT	CATNEGGGGKNEKLFF
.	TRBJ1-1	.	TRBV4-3	TGCGCCAGCAGCCCTGCGGGGTCGGGGATCACTGAAGCTTTCTTT	CASSPAGSGITEAFF
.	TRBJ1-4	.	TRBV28	TGTGCCAGCAGTTTACGGGACGGGAATGAAAAACTGTTTTTT	CASSLRDGNEKLFF
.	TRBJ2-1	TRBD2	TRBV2	TGTGCCAGCAGTGAGACGGGAGGGGTCTCCTACAATGAGCAGTTCTTC	CASSETGGVSYNEQFF
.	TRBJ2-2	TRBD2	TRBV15	TGTGCCACCAGCAGACACTGGCTTCTAGCGGGAGAGGGCACCGGGGAGCTGTTTTTT	CATSRHWLLAGEGTGELFF
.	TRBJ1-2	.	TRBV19	TGTGCCAGTAGTGCCCAGCGACTCCTTGGGATTAACTATGGCTACACCTTC	CASSAQRLLGINYGYTF
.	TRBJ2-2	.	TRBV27	TGTGCCAGCACCGCCTGGGGGAGTGGTACCGGGGAGCTGTTTTTT	CASTAWGSGTGELFF
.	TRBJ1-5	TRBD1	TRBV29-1	TGCAGCGTACAGACAGGGGGCGTAGGGCAGCCCCAGCATTTT	CSVQTGGVGQPQHF
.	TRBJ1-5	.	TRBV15	TGTGCCACCAGCAGAGATGAGGATATGGGCAATCAGCCCCAGCATTTT	CATSRDEDMGNQPQHF
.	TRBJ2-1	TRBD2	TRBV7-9	TGTGCCAGCAGCTCCCCAAGACTAGCGGGAGCCAATGAGCAGTTCTTC	CASSSPRLAGANEQFF
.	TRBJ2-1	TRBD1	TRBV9	TGTGCCAGCAGCGTATTCACAACCGGGACAGGCAATGAGCAGTTCTTC	CASSVFTTGTGNEQFF
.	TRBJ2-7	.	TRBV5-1	TGCGCCAGCAGCTTGCAGGGGCCGGACGAGCAGTACTTC	CASSLQGPDEQYF
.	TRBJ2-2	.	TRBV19	TGTGCCAGTAGTTGGAGGGCCAGCGGGGAGCTGTTTTTT	CASSWRASGELFF
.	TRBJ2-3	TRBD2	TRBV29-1	TGCAGCGTCCGACTAGCGGGAGTGCGAGATACGCAGTATTTT	CSVRLAGVRDTQYF
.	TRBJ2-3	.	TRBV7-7	TGTGCCCTCCGGAAGGACCCAGATACGCAGTATTTT	CALRKDPDTQYF